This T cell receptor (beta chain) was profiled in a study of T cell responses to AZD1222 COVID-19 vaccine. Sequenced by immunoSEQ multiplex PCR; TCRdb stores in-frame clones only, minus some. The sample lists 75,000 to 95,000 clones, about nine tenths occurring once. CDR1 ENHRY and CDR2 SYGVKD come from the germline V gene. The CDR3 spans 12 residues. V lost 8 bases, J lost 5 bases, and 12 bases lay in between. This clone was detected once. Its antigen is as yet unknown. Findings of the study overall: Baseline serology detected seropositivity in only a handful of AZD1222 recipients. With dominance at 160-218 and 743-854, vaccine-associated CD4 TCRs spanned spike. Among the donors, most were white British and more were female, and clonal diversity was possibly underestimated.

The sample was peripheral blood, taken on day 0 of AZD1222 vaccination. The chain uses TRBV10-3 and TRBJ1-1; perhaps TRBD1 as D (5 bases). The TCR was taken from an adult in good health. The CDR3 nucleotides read TGTGCCATCGGGGCCTCAGGGACTGAAGCTTTCTTT. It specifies CAIGASGTEAFF.